Below are 21 T cell receptor beta chains sequenced from a single sample in a study of shared clonotypes between healthy human individuals. Terminally differentiated effector memory CD45RA+ cells were excluded by CCR7 positive selection of CD45RO-negative cells. Sequencing was performed with immunoSEQ multiplex PCR; in TCRdb, only in-frame clones are kept and a portion is missing. Of about 820,000 clones listed, nearly 95% are singletons. The material sequenced was naive CD8+ T cells sorted from blood. Receptors were obtained from a man aged 25 to 40 in good health.

The V gene is TRBV19, the J gene TRBJ2-1; no definite D call. The CDR3 totals 16 residues. The V gene's germline CDR1 is LNHDA and CDR2 SQIVND (reference sequence). Trimming left V 2 bases short and J 3 bases short, with 14 bases between. The CDR3 protein is CASSIMVSPYYNEQFF. Here the CDR3 DNA reads TGTGCCAGTAGTATAATGGTCAGTCCTTACTACAATGAGCAGTTCTTC.

The chain is built from TRBV6-1 and TRBJ2-7; 10 positions match TRBD1. With 6 bases clipped from V and 1 base from J, the junction kept 18 bases outside the gene matches. Germline V CDR1 and CDR2: MNHNS, SASEGT. The CDR3 is 19 amino acids. The CDR3 protein is CASRESIRDRGWSSYEQYF. The CDR3 DNA reads TGTGCCAGCAGAGAAAGCATCCGGGACAGGGGTTGGTCATCCTACGAGCAGTACTTC.

This clone was observed a single time. The chain couples TRBV11-3 to TRBJ2-1, with a weak D call TRBD2 (6 bases). This CDR3 has 15 amino acids. Germline values: CDR1 SGHNT, CDR2 YENEEA. Trimming took 5 bases from V and 3 from J, leaving 14 bases between them. CDR3 in DNA: TGTGCCAGCAGCCTCCACCCCGGGAGCTACAATGAGCAGTTCTTC. Its protein product is CASSLHPGSYNEQFF.

About this clone itself: The same CDR3 is also encoded by other DNA sequences in this sample. V and J are TRBV7-9 and TRBJ2-3; either TRBD1 or TRBD2 may fit D (5 bases each). This CDR3 spans 15 amino acids. The V end was cut by 1 base, the J end by 1 base, with 9 bases between. Germline V lookup: CDR1 SEHNR, CDR2 FQNEAQ (reference sequence). The CDR3 nucleotides read TGTGCCAGCAGCTTAGTTTTGGGGGGCACAGATACGCAGTATTTT. Translating gives CASSLVLGGTDTQYF.

The chain links TRBV28 to TRBJ2-7, with 10 bases identical to TRBD2. Germline values: CDR1 MDHEN, CDR2 SYDVKM. The CDR3 covers 15 residues. With V trimmed by 7 bases and J by 4 bases, 10 bases remained unmatched. CDR3 in amino acids: CASTIPAGGRYEQYF. DNA for the CDR3: TGTGCCAGCACCATTCCAGCGGGAGGGCGGTACGAGCAGTACTTC.

The genes are TRBV29-1 and TRBJ1-4; tentatively, D is TRBD1 (5 bases). Germline assignment: CDR1 SQVTM and CDR2 ANQGSEA. The length of the CDR3 is 14 residues. The V end was cut by 0 bases, the J end by 8 bases, with 13 bases between. The CDR3: CSVEEPGEPEKLFF. For the CDR3, the DNA is TGCAGCGTTGAAGAACCGGGGGAGCCCGAAAAACTGTTTTTT.

V and J are TRBV7-2 and TRBJ2-1; the match to TRBD1 covers 7 bases. V was pared by 5 bases and J by 5 bases, with 9 bases of the junction left unmatched. This CDR3 contains 15 residues. Germline CDR1 reads SGHTA; CDR2 reads FQGNSA. In nucleotides, the CDR3 is TGTGCCAGCAGCCAGTGGGACAGTGAGCACAATGAGCAGTTCTTC. Amino acid sequence: CASSQWDSEHNEQFF.

This clone was recorded only once. V and J are TRBV4-1 and TRBJ2-5; D is uncertain. The J call may be faulty, since TRBJ2-7 better matches the DNA end. Germline CDR1 and CDR2: MGHRA and YSYEKL. There are 11 residues in the CDR3. CDR3 protein: CASSGAYEQYF. CDR3 in DNA: TGCGCCAGCAGCGGGGCCTACGAGCAGTACTTC.

The CDR3 spells CASSSPDGYQETQYF. The CDR3 DNA sequence: TGTGCCAGCAGTTCACCGGACGGTTACCAAGAGACCCAGTACTTC. This chain connects TRBV27 to TRBJ2-5; D gene unclear. V dropped 4 bases and J dropped 0 bases, with 12 bases sitting between them. Germline V gene data show CDR1 as MNHEY and CDR2 as SMNVEV (reference sequence). The CDR3 contains 15 residues.

The chain is built from TRBV5-1 and TRBJ2-1; perhaps D is TRBD1 or TRBD2 (5 bases each). V lost 1 base to trimming and J lost 8 bases, with 10 bases between them. CDR3 length equals 13 residues. CDR1 is SGHRS, CDR2 YFSETQ, per germline. The CDR3 loop is CASSLWGTDEQFF. Written as DNA, the CDR3 is TGCGCCAGCAGCTTGTGGGGGACCGATGAGCAGTTCTTC.

V is TRBV27 and J is TRBJ2-1, with a possible D match to TRBD2 (5 bases). The germline V gene has CDR1 MNHEY and CDR2 SMNVEV (reference sequence). This CDR3 spans 17 amino acids. Trimming took off 5 bases at V and 0 bases at J, with 17 bases between the two ends. The CDR3 region has the DNA TGTGCCAGCAGTCCCGGGGAAGGACGGGTCTCCTACAATGAGCAGTTCTTC. This encodes CASSPGEGRVSYNEQFF.

The gene calls are TRBV19 and TRBJ1-5; 9 bases align to TRBD1. CDR1 is LNHDA, CDR2 SQIVND, per germline (reference sequence). The CDR3 extends over 18 amino acids. The trim removed 3 bases at V and 3 bases at J, leaving 12 bases unmatched. In DNA form, the CDR3 reads TGTGCCAGTAGTATTAACATGTGGGACAGGGATACCAATCAGCCCCAGCATTTT. Residues: CASSINMWDRDTNQPQHF.

V usage is TRBV6-1 and J usage is TRBJ1-1, with 8 bases fitting TRBD1. The CDR3 has 14 amino acids. Trimming cost V 8 bases and J 4 bases; bases outside gene matches: 9. Germline V gives CDR1 MNHNS, CDR2 SASEGT. CDR3 amino acids: CASYGQGAGTEAFF. CDR3 DNA: TGTGCCAGCTATGGACAGGGTGCTGGCACTGAAGCTTTCTTT.

This clone was seen only once. The rearrangement joins TRBV18 to TRBJ1-1, with no clear D. Trimming stripped 2 bases from V and 4 bases from J, with 11 bases between. CDR1 is KGHSH and CDR2 is LQKENI in the germline V gene. CDR3 length: 14 residues. As DNA, the CDR3 is TGTGCCAGCTCACCAGTCTCAAGTTCCACTGAAGCTTTCTTT. Amino acid sequence: CASSPVSSSTEAFF.

The chain couples TRBV27 to TRBJ2-2; 7 bases map to TRBD1. Germline values: CDR1 MNHEY, CDR2 SMNVEV (reference sequence). V shed 5 bases and J 2 bases; nucleotides not matched to a gene: 2. The CDR3 consists of 14 residues. The CDR3 bases are TGTGCCAGCAGTCGACAGGGTAACACCGGGGAGCTGTTTTTT. This sequence encodes CASSRQGNTGELFF.

The V call is TRBV12-2, the J call TRBJ2-1; TRBD1, the table's D call, was not compared with the DNA. TRBV12-2 is flagged as a pseudogene. The CDR3 loop spans 17 amino acids. The CDR3 nucleotides are TGTGCAAGTCGCCCGCGGCGGGACAGGGCACTAGATTTGGAGCAGTTCTTC. It encodes CASRPRRDRALDLEQFF.

Notes on this clone: The same CDR3 also results from other DNA sequences found in this sample. This chain links TRBV4-1 with TRBJ1-5; possibly TRBD1 for D (6 bases). Trimming cost V 0 bases and J 2 bases, with 11 bases left between them. Looked up from germline, CDR1 is MGHRA and CDR2 is YSYEKL. The CDR3 is 16 residues long. CDR3 loop: CASSQELGARNQPQHF. CDR3 in DNA: TGCGCCAGCAGCCAAGAACTGGGGGCTCGCAATCAGCCCCAGCATTTT.

The V and J genes are TRBV19 and TRBJ1-5; D is perhaps TRBD1 (5 bases). The CDR3 consists of 14 residues. Looked up from germline, CDR1 is LNHDA and CDR2 is SQIVND (reference sequence). The germline V and J ends were trimmed by 2 bases and 6 bases, with 11 bases remaining between them. The CDR3 loop reads CASSIPGFSQPQHF. CDR3 coding DNA: TGTGCCAGTAGTATACCAGGGTTTAGTCAGCCCCAGCATTTT.

J is TRBJ2-1 and V is TRBV5-4; TRBD2 agrees at 7 bases. The J segment lost 5 bases and the V segment lost 2 bases, leaving 7 bases of the junction unmatched. Germline values: CDR1 SGHNT, CDR2 YYREEE (reference sequence). This CDR3 region has 15 residues. CDR3 amino acids: CASSFLAARDNEQFF. The CDR3 DNA is TGTGCCAGCAGCTTTCTAGCGGCGCGAGACAATGAGCAGTTCTTC.

The J gene is TRBJ2-3, the V gene TRBV5-6, with 15 bases matching TRBD2. V gave up 4 bases and J gave up 5 bases; unmatched junction bases: 5. The CDR3 loop spans 16 amino acids. Germline assignment: CDR1 SGHDT and CDR2 YYEEEE. In DNA, the CDR3 is TGTGCCAGCAGCCGGACTAGCGGGAGGGCCAGAGATACGCAGTATTTT. It specifies CASSRTSGRARDTQYF.

V and J are TRBV28 and TRBJ2-7; tentative D call: TRBD1 (5 bases). The CDR3 runs 16 residues. V lost 5 bases to trimming and J lost 0 bases, with 17 bases between them. The germline CDR1 and CDR2 sequences are MDHEN and SYDVKM. CDR3 bases: TGTGCCAGCAGTCTTTTAGTGTCCAGGGCCTCCTACGAGCAGTACTTC. Translated: CASSLLVSRASYEQYF.